These 20 T cell receptor beta chains originate from one sample sequenced in a study of T cells in Graves' hyperthyroidism and ophthalmopathy. What was amplified from RNA transcripts were TCR beta CDR3 regions. RT-PCR in the first round (using the HTBI primer set) targeted the TCR CDR3. TCRdb analysed the multiplex PCR reads with MiXCR anew, one entry per CDR3 protein. The table includes about 640,000 distinct CDR3 sequences, just under 45% detected once. The sample was peripheral blood or thyroid tissue (not recorded which). Source of these receptors: an adult man with Graves' disease, either hyperthyroidism or ophthalmopathy (not recorded which).

In regard to this clonotype: One end of the junction does not line up with germline, which may come from a read error. V usage is TRBV20-1 and J usage is TRBJ2-7; possibly TRBD2 for D (6 bases). Germline CDR1 DFQATT, CDR2 SNEGSKA (reference sequence). CDR3 length: 15 amino acids. CDR3 DNA sequence: TGCAGTGCTAGAGGTGGGACTGCGAGCTCCTACAAGCAGTACTTC. This gives the protein CSARGGTASSYKQYF.

The rearrangement uses TRBV2 and TRBJ1-2; no firm D call. V was shortened by 8 bases and J by 4 bases, with 14 bases between the two germline ends. The germline V gene encodes CDR1 SNHLY and CDR2 FYNNEI. The CDR3 is made up of 13 amino acids. CDR3 bases: TGTGCCAGCTCACCGGCACAACTCTATGGCTACACCTTC. Its protein is CASSPAQLYGYTF.

To note about this clonotype: One end of the junction does not line up with germline, which may come from a read error. CDR3 DNA sequence: TGTGCCAGCAGTTATGGGGGCAGCAACTATGGCTACACCTTC. Protein: CASSYGGSNYGYTF. J is TRBJ1-2 and V is TRBV10-3; the D gene is possibly TRBD1 (6 bases). Germline CDR1 reads ENHRY; CDR2 reads SYGVKD. The CDR3 sequence is 14 residues long.

A few counts support this clonotype. The J gene is TRBJ2-5, the V gene TRBV4-1; 8 positions match TRBD2. The V segment lost 0 bases and the J segment 5 bases; nucleotides outside the gene matches: 5. In germline, CDR1 is MGHRA, CDR2 YSYEKL. The CDR3 spans 15 residues. CDR3 region: CASSQDPAGDETQYF. CDR3 nucleotides: TGCGCCAGCAGCCAAGATCCAGCGGGGGATGAGACCCAGTACTTC.

The chain combines TRBV7-9 with TRBJ1-5; 10 nucleotides align to TRBD1. The CDR3 has 14 residues. CDR1 SEHNR and CDR2 FQNEAQ come from the germline V gene (reference sequence). Losses at the gene ends were 4 bases for V and 8 bases for J; bases not matched to a gene: 5. CDR3 nucleotides: TGTGCCAGCAGCTCCTCGGGACAGGGGAAGCCCCAGCATTTT. This codes for CASSSSGQGKPQHF.

The chain combines TRBV9 with TRBJ1-2; D possibly corresponds to TRBD1 (6 bases). V was clipped by 0 bases and J by 0 bases, with 15 bases between them. Per the germline V gene, CDR1 is SGDLS and CDR2 is YYNGEE. This CDR3 is 17 amino acids long. CDR3 sequence: CASSVGGGTNTNYGYTF. The CDR3 coding sequence is TGTGCCAGCAGCGTAGGAGGAGGGACAAATACTAACTATGGCTACACCTTC.

This clonotype was seen more than once but under ten times. The chain uses TRBV4-1 and TRBJ1-1; D gene uncertain. The CDR3 covers 14 residues. The ends were cut back, 1 base at V and 3 bases at J, with 9 bases in the middle. The germline gives CDR1 MGHRA, CDR2 YSYEKL. CDR3 loop: CASSQVGRHTEAFF. As DNA, the CDR3 is TGCGCCAGCAGCCAAGTGGGCCGACACACTGAAGCTTTCTTT.

This sequence joins TRBV7-2 and TRBJ2-7; a possible D gene is TRBD2 (5 bases). Germline V gene data show CDR1 as SGHTA and CDR2 as FQGNSA. The CDR3 covers 14 residues. Trimming took 2 bases from V and 6 from J, leaving 14 bases between them. CDR3 sequence reads: CASSLSGPAVEQYF. CDR3 DNA sequence: TGTGCCAGCAGCTTAAGCGGTCCTGCGGTCGAGCAGTACTTC.

This clonotype was seen a few times. The chain uses TRBV5-1 and TRBJ1-2; D is undetermined. CDR1 is SGHRS, CDR2 YFSETQ, per germline. V gave up 2 bases and J gave up 2 bases, with 7 bases separating them. The CDR3 extends over 13 amino acids. CDR3 in amino acids: CASSFSQNYGYTF. The CDR3 DNA follows: TGCGCCAGCAGCTTCTCACAGAACTATGGCTACACCTTC.

On this clonotype itself: It may be a read error: a sequence one base away is much more abundant. The chain links TRBV7-8 to TRBJ2-5, with 9 bases fitting TRBD1. CDR3 size: 15 residues. The V gene end was trimmed by 4 bases and the J gene end by 4 bases; junction bases not matched to a gene: 7. In germline, CDR1 is SGHVS, CDR2 FQNEAQ. CDR3 in amino acids: CASSWDREGRETQYF. CDR3 nucleotides: TGTGCCAGCAGCTGGGACAGGGAGGGCAGAGAGACCCAGTACTTC.

This clonotype was found many times. The chain links TRBV7-9 to TRBJ2-5, with D tentatively TRBD2 (7 bases). The CDR3 length is 15 residues. The V end was cut by 1 base, the J end by 1 base, with 10 bases between. Germline V gives CDR1 SEHNR, CDR2 FQNEAQ (reference sequence). The chain's CDR3 is CASSLDAGAQETQYF. CDR3 bases: TGTGCCAGCAGCTTAGACGCGGGGGCCCAAGAGACCCAGTACTTC.

For the CDR3, the DNA is TGCAGCACTAGCCAGGGGGGAGATCAGCCCCAGCATTTT. This sequence encodes CSTSQGGDQPQHF. The genes are TRBV29-1 and TRBJ1-5; the match to TRBD1 covers 7 bases. Germline CDR1 SQVTM, CDR2 ANQGSEA. This CDR3 has 13 amino acids. V lost 8 bases and J lost 5; bases outside the gene matches: 9.

The rearrangement links TRBV25-1 to TRBJ1-1; D perhaps matches TRBD1 (6 bases). The ends were cut back, 8 bases at V and 1 base at J, with 17 bases in the middle. CDR3 length equals 15 residues. The germline gives CDR1 MGHDK, CDR2 SYGVNS. CDR3 nucleotide sequence: TGTGCCAGCCAAGCCCGGGGGCGGGGGAACACTGAAGCTTTCTTT. Protein sequence: CASQARGRGNTEAFF.

In this sample, this clonotype turned up a few times. This chain connects TRBV7-6 to TRBJ2-6, with D maybe TRBD2 (6 bases). The germline CDR1 and CDR2 sequences are SGHVS and FNYEAQ. V shed 5 bases and J shed 0 bases, with 11 bases lying between them. This CDR3 is 16 amino acids long. The DNA of the CDR3 is TGTGCCAGCAGCCCGGAGGGAAGCTCTGGGGCCAACGTCCTGACTTTC. Encoded protein: CASSPEGSSGANVLTF.

The rearrangement joins TRBV6-6 to TRBJ1-4; D is ambiguous. V was cut by 6 bases and J by 6 bases, with 17 bases left in between. This CDR3 is 15 amino acids long. Germline V gives CDR1 MNHNY, CDR2 SVGAGI (reference sequence). The DNA of the CDR3 is TGTGCCAGCAGCCCCTCGGGGTTTGGGGATGAAAAACTGTTTTTT. Protein: CASSPSGFGDEKLFF.

Remarks on this clonotype: A much larger clone is a single base away; this may be a read error. The V gene is TRBV10-3, the J gene TRBJ1-2, with 7 bases aligning to TRBD1. CDR1 ENHRY and CDR2 SYGVKD come from the germline V gene. The CDR3 runs 15 residues. The CDR3 bases are TGTGCCATCAGGGGACAGACGGAGATTAACTTTGGCTACACCTTC. It codes for CAIRGQTEINFGYTF.

The CDR3 region is CALDRKGYEQYF. As DNA, the CDR3 is TGTGCCTTGGACAGGAAGGGCTACGAGCAGTACTTC. V is TRBV10-3 and J is TRBJ2-7, with 7 bases identical to TRBD1. The V and J ends lost 11 bases and 3 bases, in that order; junction bases with no gene match: 7. The CDR3 totals 12 residues. The V gene's germline CDR1 is ENHRY and CDR2 SYGVKD.

Notes on this clonotype: Since a much larger clone is just one base distant, this may be a read error. The chain links TRBV5-5 to TRBJ1-1; maybe TRBD1 (5 bases). CDR3 length: 14 amino acids. CDR1 SGHKS and CDR2 YYEKEE come from the germline V gene (reference sequence). In DNA form, the CDR3 reads TGCAGCGTTATCTTCGACAGCGTGAACACTGAAGCTTTCTTT. Translation gives CSVIFDSVNTEAFF.

The rearrangement uses TRBV15 and TRBJ2-2; 12 bases agree with TRBD1. There are 16 residues in the CDR3. CDR1 LNHNV and CDR2 YYDKDF come from the germline V gene (reference sequence). With V trimmed by 8 bases and J by 4 bases, 8 bases remained unmatched. This CDR3 reads CATRPGQGAGTGELFF. As DNA, the CDR3 is TGTGCCACCCGACCGGGACAGGGGGCGGGCACCGGGGAGCTGTTTTTT. Full variable domain (outside the CDR3, taken from reference TRBV15 and TRBJ2-2): DAMVIQNPRYQVTQFGKPVTLSCSQTLNHNVMYWYQQKSSQAPKLLFHYYDKDFNNEADTPDNFQSRRPNTSFCFLDIRSPGLGDTAMYLCATRPGQGAGTGELFFGEGSRLTVL.

This clonotype was counted a single time. V and J are TRBV7-3 and TRBJ1-5; D is perhaps TRBD1 (5 bases). Germline assignment: CDR1 SGHTA and CDR2 FQGTGA. V lost 5 bases and J lost 7, with 18 bases in between. This CDR3 is 15 amino acids long. The CDR3 loop is CASSVDGGLKQPQHF. The CDR3, as DNA: TGTGCCAGCAGCGTAGACGGGGGGTTGAAACAGCCCCAGCATTTT.